This is a list of T cell receptor beta chains from one sample in a study of type 1 and type 2 diabetes patients. TCRdb re-called the multiplex PCR reads with MiXCR, one entry per CDR3 protein. The sample comprises fewer than 350,000 distinct CDR3 sequences, around 47% of which are singletons, and roughly 15% rests with the top ten. The specimen sequenced was peripheral blood mononuclear cells (PBMCs). These receptors all come from a man between 18 and 35 years old with type 2 diabetes. Both conserved end residues are part of each CDR3. The order of the fields is V gene, J gene, CDR3 protein.

TRBV7-8	TRBJ1-6	CASSESQSSYNSPLHF
TRBV2	TRBJ2-7	CASRNRGGGYEQYF
TRBV15	TRBJ1-4	CATSRGRTATNEKLFF
TRBV20-1	TRBJ1-5	CSAIFPRPYSNQPQHF
TRBV19	TRBJ1-2	CASSQVNYGYTF
TRBV7-2	TRBJ2-2	CASSVGPGAKSGELFF
TRBV30	TRBJ1-4	CAWSRGEAGNEKLFF
TRBV2	TRBJ1-6	CASSELGGLTPLHF
TRBV19	TRBJ1-1	CASSRQAYTEAFF
TRBV20-1	TRBJ1-1	CSAPIQWSTEAFF
TRBV25-1	TRBJ1-2	CASRRDFDGYTF
TRBV30	TRBJ2-5	CAWSVGGQSETQYF
TRBV29-1	TRBJ1-1	CSVVWWGRTEAFF
TRBV20-1	TRBJ1-2	CSARGTTGTGYGYTF
TRBV24-1	TRBJ1-1	CATRPQGNTEAFF
TRBV10-1	TRBJ2-7	CASSESGRQFYEQYF
TRBV27	TRBJ2-3	CASSLRYGADTQYF
TRBV20-1	TRBJ2-7	CSALKTLQGGEQYF
TRBV4-1	TRBJ2-7	CASSPTGQGSYEQYF
TRBV6-6	TRBJ2-5	CASSYSGQRGPPYQETQYF
TRBV6-5	TRBJ1-1	CASSYLGRGLVDTEAFF
TRBV24-1	TRBJ2-7	CATSADHSYEQYF
TRBV25-1	TRBJ1-3	CASSEEKTGNTIYF
TRBV9	TRBJ1-2	CASSTPGQGWYGYTF
TRBV7-6	TRBJ2-3	CASSSGQGADTQYF
TRBV7-8	TRBJ2-7	CASSSSVHRDYDYEQYF
TRBV29-1	TRBJ2-3	CSVEEADVETDTQYF
TRBV29-1	TRBJ1-5	CSVEEGQGGQPQHF
TRBV2	TRBJ1-5	CASSVEGRNQPQHF
TRBV12-3/TRBV12-4	TRBJ1-5	CASSLEGYTIDRVQPQHF
TRBV24-1	TRBJ1-2	CATSDSLHGYTF
TRBV6-1	TRBJ2-3	CASSEASSADTQYF